This TCR beta chain was captured by sequencing in a study of OX40 agonist ivuxolimab in advanced cancers. Study results and caveats: Among T cells, CD8+ cells averaged more expanded clones than CD4+ cells. In the 0.1-3.0 mg/kg groups, partial responders showed among the lowest expansion. Clones of CD4+ and CD8+ blood T cells grew by week 6 at doses of 0.1 to 3.0 mg/kg.

About this clone itself: What it recognizes is unknown.

Sequencing used immunoSEQ multiplex PCR; TCRdb keeps in-frame clones, though not all of them. The sample shows 43,000 or so clones, 70% to 90% of them seen only once. Germline CDR1 and CDR2: PRHDT and FYEKMQ (reference sequence). The ends were cut back, 6 bases at V and 8 bases at J, with 17 bases in the middle. The length of the CDR3 is 14 residues. This sequence joins TRBV13 and TRBJ2-1; possibly TRBD1 for D (7 bases). The specimen was CD4+ or CD8+ T cells sorted from blood, collected in a trial of the OX40 agonist ivuxolimab. This sequence originates from an adult with an advanced solid tumor such as melanoma, head and neck, liver or kidney cancer. The CDR3 nucleotides are TGTGCCAGCAGTTTATCTACAGGGGAGGATGAGCAGTTCTTC. It codes for CASSLSTGEDEQFF.